Shown below are 16 T cell receptor beta chains from a single sample sequenced in a study of CD8 T cells in ankylosing spondylitis (TCRdb year 2017). The library was obtained by 5' RACE. This sample was sequenced with an Illumina HiSeq 2500. TCRdb's own reprocessing of the public reads used fastp at Q25 and MiXCR and kept productive beta chains. Rows matching on CDR3 protein sequence are summarized as one entry with the most common DNA and genes. A total of about 35,000 distinct CDR3 sequences appear in this sample, approximately 10% of them only once. The ten largest clonotypes hold approximately 16% of the sample. Sequences were obtained from blood, either unsorted or a sorted T cell fraction (not recorded which). These receptors all stem from a male donor with ankylosing spondylitis or in good health (not recorded which).

There are many counts of this clonotype. The chain couples TRBV20-1 to TRBJ2-7, with D unresolved. Per the germline V gene, CDR1 is DFQATT and CDR2 is SNEGSKA (reference sequence). The ends were cut back, 0 bases at V and 1 base at J, with 10 bases in the middle. This CDR3 comprises 14 residues. The CDR3 DNA reads as TGCAGTGCTAGAGATTTCTTTAGGTCCTACGAGCAGTACTTC. Protein: CSARDFFRSYEQYF.

This clonotype was observed a few times. The chain recombines TRBV7-9 with TRBJ1-1; 10 bases match TRBD1. CDR3 size: 15 residues. CDR1 and CDR2 (germline): SEHNR, FQNEAQ (reference sequence). With 5 bases clipped from V and 4 bases from J, the junction kept 7 bases outside the gene matches. The CDR3 is CASSEGQGVGTEAFF. CDR3 bases: TGTGCCAGCAGCGAAGGACAGGGGGTGGGCACTGAAGCTTTCTTT.

This clonotype was observed at least ten times. This chain joins TRBV20-1 and TRBJ2-7; 7 bases align to TRBD1. Looked up from germline, CDR1 is DFQATT and CDR2 is SNEGSKA (reference sequence). With 1 base clipped from V and 2 bases from J, the junction kept 8 bases outside the gene matches. The length of the CDR3 is 15 residues. The CDR3 bases are TGCAGTGCTAGAGTTTTCCGGGACAGAGCCTACGAGCAGTACTTC. Its protein is CSARVFRDRAYEQYF.

This clonotype was recorded many times. The chain carries TRBV20-1 and TRBJ1-2; no reliable D call. The germline CDR1 and CDR2 sequences are DFQATT and SNEGSKA (reference sequence). V lost 5 bases to trimming and J lost 6 bases, with 16 bases between them. The CDR3 sequence is 13 residues long. CDR3 sequence (DNA): TGCAGTGCTGGAGCTGAGGACTCCGATGGCTACACCTTC. This encodes CSAGAEDSDGYTF.

This clonotype showed up many times. The chain is built from TRBV28 and TRBJ2-5, with D tentatively TRBD1 (6 bases). V was clipped by 6 bases and J by 3 bases, with 11 bases between them. Per the germline V gene, CDR1 is MDHEN and CDR2 is SYDVKM. This CDR3 contains 13 residues. The CDR3 spells CASRWGREETQYF. The CDR3 coding sequence is TGTGCCAGCAGGTGGGGGCGCGAAGAGACCCAGTACTTC.

The sample holds many counts of this clonotype. The rearrangement uses TRBV23-1 and TRBJ2-1; 10 bases align to TRBD1. TRBV23-1 is labeled an ORF, and its function is uncertain. This CDR3 is 16 amino acids long. The V gene end was trimmed by 4 bases and the J gene end by 2 bases; junction bases not matched to a gene: 5. The CDR3 DNA is TGCGCCAGCAGTCGAAGGGACAGGGGACCCTACAATGAGCAGTTCTTC. It translates to CASSRRDRGPYNEQFF.

This clonotype was counted many times. CDR3 coding DNA: TGTGCCAGCAGTACCAAGGGTGGCTCCTACAATGAGCAGTTCTTC. It is translated as CASSTKGGSYNEQFF. The J gene is TRBJ2-1, the V gene TRBV28; no clear D. Germline CDR1 and CDR2: MDHEN and SYDVKM. Trimming stripped 5 bases from V and 0 bases from J, with 11 bases between. The CDR3 has 15 amino acids.

This clonotype has ten or more counts. The genes are TRBV5-6 and TRBJ2-3; TRBD2 is a possible D gene (5 bases). The CDR3 covers 16 residues. The germline V gene has CDR1 SGHDT and CDR2 YYEEEE. The V end was cut by 6 bases, the J end by 2 bases, with 19 bases between. The CDR3 sequence: CASTRVPGDFTDTQYF. CDR3 DNA sequence: TGTGCCAGCACCCGAGTACCCGGGGATTTCACAGATACGCAGTATTTT.

This clonotype was seen many times. V usage is TRBV10-3 and J usage is TRBJ1-3; 8 positions agree with TRBD1. This CDR3 has 14 amino acids. The germline CDR1 and CDR2 sequences are ENHRY and SYGVKD. V gave up 2 bases and J gave up 5 bases; unmatched junction bases: 2. CDR3 residues: CAISEDRGRNTIYF. The DNA of the CDR3 is TGTGCCATCAGTGAGGACAGGGGAAGAAACACCATATATTTT.

Relative to its sample, this clonotype is medium-sized. V gene TRBV7-9 combines with J gene TRBJ2-5, with TRBD2 matching over 10 bases. Trimming at V came to 6 bases and at J to 2 bases, leaving 3 bases not matched to a gene. Germline assignment: CDR1 SEHNR and CDR2 FQNEAQ (reference sequence). This CDR3 spans 14 amino acids. The CDR3 DNA follows: TGTGCCAGCAGTATACTAGCGGGGCAAGAGACCCAGTACTTC. This encodes CASSILAGQETQYF.

There are many counts of this clonotype. The chain employs TRBV5-6 and TRBJ2-2; TRBD1 is a possible D gene (6 bases). V dropped 4 bases and J dropped 6 bases, with 19 bases sitting between them. The CDR3 is 16 residues long. Looked up from germline, CDR1 is SGHDT and CDR2 is YYEEEE. The CDR3 nucleotides read TGTGCCAGCAGCCTTTCACGGGACATTAACGCCGGGGAGCTGTTTTTT. As protein: CASSLSRDINAGELFF.

This clonotype was detected ten times or more. The chain is built from TRBV5-6 and TRBJ2-2; 10 nucleotides align to TRBD1. The CDR3 covers 15 residues. Germline trimming cut 3 bases from V and 3 bases from J; bases unmatched to any gene: 2. Germline CDR1 is SGHDT and CDR2 is YYEEEE. CDR3 in amino acids: CASSSGTGDTGELFF. The CDR3 region has the DNA TGTGCCAGCAGCTCCGGGACAGGGGACACCGGGGAGCTGTTTTTT.

V and J are TRBV29-1 and TRBJ2-7; no definite D call. In germline, CDR1 is SQVTM, CDR2 ANQGSEA. V was clipped by 1 base and J by 0 bases, with 10 bases between them. The CDR3 is 14 amino acids. CDR3 sequence reads: CSVEGAGSSYEQYF. DNA of the CDR3: TGCAGCGTTGAAGGGGCTGGAAGCTCCTACGAGCAGTACTTC.

This clonotype was counted ten times or more. The chain links TRBV29-1 to TRBJ2-4, with D maybe TRBD2 (5 bases). Germline values: CDR1 SQVTM, CDR2 ANQGSEA. This CDR3 is built from 13 residues. Trimming removed 3 bases from V and 6 bases from J, with 12 bases in between. The CDR3 spells CSVEGSRGNIQYF. The CDR3 DNA sequence: TGCAGCGTTGAGGGGAGCCGGGGAAACATTCAGTACTTC.

In its sample, this clonotype is medium-sized. The chain has TRBV10-3 and TRBJ2-1; D possibly corresponds to TRBD1 (6 bases). Trimming took 11 bases from V and 4 from J, leaving 9 bases between them. Germline V gives CDR1 ENHRY, CDR2 SYGVKD. The CDR3 spans 11 residues. The CDR3 reads CAVTGYNEQFF. The CDR3 DNA follows: TGTGCCGTAACAGGGTACAATGAGCAGTTCTTC.

This clonotype was recorded many times. The chain is built from TRBV19 and TRBJ1-1, with 8 bases aligning to TRBD1. CDR3 size: 17 residues. J lost 2 bases, V lost 8 bases, and 16 bases had no gene match. Per germline, CDR1 LNHDA and CDR2 SQIVND (reference sequence). The CDR3 sequence is CASQLKAGGAFNTEAFF. CDR3 DNA sequence: TGTGCCAGTCAGCTCAAGGCAGGGGGCGCGTTTAACACTGAAGCTTTCTTT. Supplemented by reference TRBV19 and TRBJ1-1, the full variable domain reads DGGITQSPKYLFRKEGQNVTLSCEQNLNHDAMYWYRQDPGQGLRLIYYSQIVNDFQKGDIAEGYSVSREKKESFPLTVTSAQKNPTAFYLCASQLKAGGAFNTEAFFGQGTRLTVV.